This TCR beta chain stems from a study of blood T cell repertoires in COVID-19. Profiling relied on immunoSEQ multiplex PCR, and the TCRdb table lists in-frame clones only, not all of them. Of under 350,000 clones listed, roughly nine tenths are singletons. This clone was counted many times. The clonotype originates from a woman in her twenties or thirties with COVID-19, enrolled during active disease. The sample taken for sequencing was peripheral blood.

CDR3 sequence: CASSPTGFYGYTF. As DNA, the CDR3 is TGTGCCAGCAGCCCCACAGGGTTCTATGGCTACACCTTC. This sequence joins TRBV6-5 and TRBJ1-2, with a weak D call TRBD1 (6 bases). CDR1 and CDR2 (germline): MNHEY, SVGAGI. The CDR3 consists of 13 residues. V lost 6 bases and J 4 bases, leaving 12 bases between the germline ends.